The clone carrying this T cell receptor beta chain has only a few counts. The antigen is unknown. 5'RACE with constant-segment primers yielded barcoded, UMI-tagged TCR alpha and TCR beta cDNA libraries. TCRdb called the 5' RACE reads again in MiXCR, with one record for every CDR3 protein. The profile shows about 57,000 distinct CDR3 sequences, 9.5% to 15% of them singletons. The CDR3 length is 12 residues. V lost 9 bases to trimming and J lost 6 bases, with 11 bases between them. Germline V gene data show CDR1 as KGHDR and CDR2 as SFDVKD. This sample is drawn from a study of T-cell memory formation after mild COVID-19. Study-level results: Pre-infection memory carried some responding clones, suggesting that cross-reactive memory joined. CD4+ contracting clones were mainly CM and EM; CD8+ ones, EMRA. SARS-CoV-2 specificity of second-wave clones peaking day 37 was unconfirmed.

The clonotype was recovered from a man in his late teens or twenties who had mild COVID-19 (a few samples of this study predate the infection). Cell type and time point are not known. Sequences were obtained from PBMCs or a T cell subset sorted from them (not recorded which). The chain carries TRBV24-1 and TRBJ2-1; D gene unclear. The CDR3 nucleotides are TGTGCCACCGGGTCCCGGCGCAATGAGCAGTTCTTC. It encodes CATGSRRNEQFF.